The present T cell receptor beta chain was sequenced within a study of blood T cell repertoires in COVID-19 (dated by TCRdb to 2020 to 2021). With regard to the full study: Collaborator samples came from the United States, Italy and Spain and covered acute and convalescent phases of COVID-19. The material from the prospective study consisted of cDNA or gDNA derived from T cells, B-cell-depleted T cells, or PBMCs. Deeply sampled blood TCRbeta repertoires from subjects exposed to, actively infected with, or recovered from COVID-19 were included in the dataset. The repertoires were released in a freely available public database meant as a resource for research on the immune response to SARS-CoV-2. Samples came from the ongoing ImmuneRACE study (first 160 participants) plus 1,254 subjects from 6 global collaborators. Nearly every sample came with metadata listing a de-identified subject ID, COVID-19 status, age in years and sex. Where available, HLA class I and class II types were obtained from metadata supplied by the sample provider rather than from assay-based typing.

The immunoSEQ Assay, a bias-controlled multiplex PCR, was used to amplify TCRbeta CDR3 regions from genomic DNA. For the original study's pipeline: Nucleated cell counts per sample were estimated from amplification of reference gene primers within the assay. Sequence reads were collapsed and filtered to measure the absolute abundance of every unique TCRbeta CDR3 rearrangement. For each sample, productive Simpson clonality was calculated as the square root of Simpson's diversity index across productive rearrangements. Imported from immuneACCESS, the table was reduced by TCRdb to in-frame sequences with V and J called. These copies leave out some clones; in studies compared against another copy, an unresolved V gene accounts for under half, and the cause of the remainder is not known. That table supplies the V and J calls and clone size; D and trimming were determined from the DNA. The sample table holds 130,000 or so clones, of which approximately 84% were seen once. The ten largest clones capture under 1.5% of the sample.

What the research found in general, with its limitations: The amount of clinical and demographic metadata varied by source and participant and was provided uncurated.

On this clone itself: The clone's antigen remains unknown. No much larger clone is present one base from it, and per-base qualities are unavailable.

Reading from cysteine to phenylalanine, the CDR3 counts 16 amino acids. Just CDR3 DNA is preserved here, 48 bases in frame from base 1. V was cut back by 6 bases and J by 1 base, leaving a gap of 13 bases between them. CDR1 and CDR2 (KGHSH, LQKENI) derive from the germline V gene. Each collaborating institution followed its own protocols to collect whole blood in K2EDTA tubes. For TCRbeta analysis, collaborator samples were shipped as frozen whole blood, as isolated PBMCs, or as DNA extracted from either sample type. The clonotype originates from a man in his sixties with acute or convalescent COVID-19. Rearrangement joined TRBV18 to TRBJ2-6; the D gene is perhaps TRBD1, on 6 matching bases. The sequencing sample was made of peripheral blood. The nucleotide sequence is given as TGTGCCAGCTCGCCTGGACAGCCATCTGGGGCCAACGTCCTGACTTTC. This codes for CASSPGQPSGANVLTF.